The 28 T cell receptor beta chains reported below all come from one sample, sequenced in a study of blood T cell repertoires in COVID-19. Assay used: immunoSEQ multiplex PCR; TCRdb lists only in-frame clones, some missing. There are fewer than 200,000 clones in the sample; 83% occur only once, and around 2.1% lies in the top ten. Input material: peripheral blood. These receptors were obtained from a woman older than 75 with acute or convalescent COVID-19.

The chain has TRBV7-9 and TRBJ2-1; D perhaps matches TRBD2 (5 bases). The V and J ends lost 5 bases and 8 bases respectively, with 16 bases between them. Germline CDR1 reads SEHNR; CDR2 reads FQNEAQ (reference sequence). CDR3 length equals 14 residues. CDR3 sequence (DNA): TGTGCCAGCAGCCCGGGGTGGGGTCCCGATGAGCAGTTCTTC. Its translation is CASSPGWGPDEQFF. Full variable domain (outside the CDR3, taken from reference TRBV7-9 and TRBJ2-1): DTGVSQNPRHKITKRGQNVTFRCDPISEHNRLYWYRQTLGQGPEFLTYFQNEAQLEKSRLLSDRFSAERPKGSFSTLEIQRTEQGDSAMYLCASSPGWGPDEQFFGPGTRLTVL.

The chain has TRBV10-3 and TRBJ1-1, with D perhaps matching TRBD1 (5 bases). CDR3 length: 15 amino acids. Germline V gene lookup returns CDR1 ENHRY and CDR2 SYGVKD. Trimming removed 4 bases from V and 4 bases from J, with 16 bases in between. The CDR3 DNA reads TGTGCCATCAGTGGGCCTCGAGGCGGGGGCACTGAAGCTTTCTTT. This codes for CAISGPRGGGTEAFF.

The rearrangement uses TRBV5-1 and TRBJ1-1, with D unresolved. CDR3 length: 14 amino acids. Per the germline V gene, CDR1 is SGHRS and CDR2 is YFSETQ. Trimming pared 0 bases from V and 4 bases from J, leaving 10 bases between. CDR3: CASSLATGGTEAFF. The CDR3 nucleotides read TGCGCCAGCAGCTTGGCAACGGGTGGCACTGAAGCTTTCTTT.

This clone was counted only a few times. J is TRBJ2-2 and V is TRBV10-3; 7 bases are shared with TRBD2. Per germline, CDR1 ENHRY and CDR2 SYGVKD. With 2 bases clipped from V and 4 bases from J, the junction kept 7 bases outside the gene matches. CDR3 length: 16 amino acids. The CDR3 DNA reads as TGTGCCATCAGTGAGGGGCTGGGGAGGGTCACCGGGGAGCTGTTTTTT. Translation: CAISEGLGRVTGELFF.

The table lists this clone with a few counts. The J gene is TRBJ2-5, the V gene TRBV2, with TRBD1 identical over 9 bases. V shed 7 bases, J shed 8 bases, and the junction held 17 bases outside the gene matches. The CDR3 has 16 amino acids. Germline lookup yields CDR1 SNHLY and CDR2 FYNNEI. CDR3 sequence (DNA): TGTGCCAGCAAGCGGACAGGGGAAGGGGCCTGGGACACCCAGTACTTC. It translates to CASKRTGEGAWDTQYF.

The chain employs TRBV6-1 and TRBJ2-1; 8 bases align to TRBD1. Trimming removed 1 base from V and 10 bases from J; junction bases left unmatched: 12. Germline CDR1 reads MNHNS; CDR2 reads SASEGT. This CDR3 has 16 amino acids. The CDR3 is CASSEVGRGPSGEQFF. The DNA of the CDR3 is TGTGCCAGCAGTGAAGTGGGCAGGGGGCCCTCAGGAGAGCAGTTCTTC.

The CDR3 coding sequence is TGTGCCAGCAGCCAAGTTGGGGACAGTTTGTACGAGCAGTACTTC. It translates to CASSQVGDSLYEQYF. This chain uses TRBV4-2 with TRBJ2-7; TRBD1 matches 7 bases. Germline V gives CDR1 LGHNA, CDR2 YNFKEQ. The CDR3 covers 15 residues. J was trimmed by 4 bases and V by 1 base; bases with no gene match: 7.

The J gene is TRBJ2-2, the V gene TRBV19; TRBD1 matches at 11 bases. The V gene's germline CDR1 is LNHDA and CDR2 SQIVND (reference sequence). The CDR3 is made up of 15 amino acids. V dropped 5 bases and J dropped 6; count of bases not matched to a gene: 5. The CDR3 loop reads CASSGQGASPGELFF. The CDR3 region has the DNA TGTGCCAGTAGTGGACAGGGGGCTAGCCCCGGGGAGCTGTTTTTT.

This clone appeared a single time. The genes are TRBV2 and TRBJ2-7; D may be TRBD1 (5 bases). The germline gives CDR1 SNHLY, CDR2 FYNNEI. Trimming cost V 2 bases and J 0 bases, with 14 bases left between them. This CDR3 spans 16 amino acids. CDR3 sequence reads: CASSENRAGPSYEQYF. In DNA form, the CDR3 reads TGTGCCAGCAGTGAAAATCGCGCAGGGCCCTCCTACGAGCAGTACTTC.

This clone has a single count. This rearrangement joins TRBV3-1 (or the pseudogene TRBV3-2) to TRBJ1-1; 9 nucleotides align to TRBD1. J was trimmed by 4 bases and V by 1 base; bases with no gene match: 4. CDR3 length equals 15 residues. Germline V gene lookup returns CDR1 LGHDT and CDR2 YNNKEL (reference sequence). For the CDR3, the DNA is TGTGCCAGCAGCCAAGGGACAGGGGCGACCACTGAAGCTTTCTTT. Translated: CASSQGTGATTEAFF.

V gene TRBV18 combines with J gene TRBJ2-7; D might be TRBD1 (7 bases). Germline CDR1 is KGHSH and CDR2 is LQKENI. The ends were cut back, 5 bases at V and 7 bases at J, with 18 bases in the middle. The CDR3 covers 14 residues. CDR3 loop: CASSRLEGAREQYF. The CDR3 region has the DNA TGTGCCAGCTCAAGGTTGGAGGGGGCGCGAGAGCAGTACTTC. Full variable domain (missing parts from reference TRBV18 and TRBJ2-7): NAGVMQNPRHLVRRRGQEARLRCSPMKGHSHVYWYRQLPEEGLKFMVYLQKENIIDESGMPKERFSAEFPKEGPSILRIQQVVRGDSAAYFCASSRLEGAREQYFGPGTRLTVT.

This clone was picked up a small number of times. The chain is built from TRBV7-3 and TRBJ2-3; 9 positions agree with TRBD2. The CDR3 is made up of 14 amino acids. Unmatched junction bases numbered 3, after V lost 7 bases and J lost 1 base. Looked up from germline, CDR1 is SGHTA and CDR2 is FQGTGA. The CDR3 bases are TGTGCCAGCACGATAGCGGGGGGCACAGATACGCAGTATTTT. It yields the protein CASTIAGGTDTQYF. Together with reference TRBV7-3 and TRBJ2-3, the CDR3 gives the full variable domain: GAGVSQTPSNKVTEKGKYVELRCDPISGHTALYWYRQSLGQGPEFLIYFQGTGAADDSGLPNDRFFAVRPEGSVSTLKIQRTERGDSAVYLCASTIAGGTDTQYFGPGTRLTVL.

This chain connects TRBV2 to TRBJ2-5; 11 nucleotides match TRBD1. Germline assignment: CDR1 SNHLY and CDR2 FYNNEI. The CDR3 is 12 residues long. V lost 7 bases to trimming and J lost 7 bases; unmatched junction nucleotides: 2. In DNA form, the CDR3 reads TGTGCCAGCACAGGACAGGGGGCGACCCAGTACTTC. It codes for CASTGQGATQYF.

On this clone: The same CDR3 is also encoded by other DNA sequences in this sample. The chain couples TRBV18 to TRBJ2-6, with 7 bases that match TRBD1. Germline lookup yields CDR1 KGHSH and CDR2 LQKENI. The CDR3 totals 15 residues. The J segment lost 2 bases and the V segment lost 6 bases, leaving 4 bases of the junction unmatched. This chain's CDR3 is CASSPTGAGANVLTF. CDR3 nucleotides: TGTGCCAGCTCGCCTACAGGGGCTGGGGCCAACGTCCTGACTTTC.

The rearrangement uses TRBV5-1 and TRBJ1-2, with a weak D call TRBD1 (6 bases). This CDR3 is 17 amino acids long. Germline CDR1 SGHRS, CDR2 YFSETQ. V lost 0 bases and J 0 bases, leaving 15 bases between the germline ends. CDR3 DNA: TGCGCCAGCAGCTTGGCAGGGGCTAGGGTGACTAACTATGGCTACACCTTC. Translated: CASSLAGARVTNYGYTF.

CDR3: CASSSPGRSNEKLFF. For the CDR3, the DNA is TGCGCCAGCAGCTCCCCAGGGAGGTCTAATGAAAAACTGTTTTTT. J is TRBJ1-4 and V is TRBV4-1; TRBD1 is a possible D gene (5 bases). This CDR3 region has 15 residues. Per germline, CDR1 MGHRA and CDR2 YSYEKL. Trimming pared 5 bases from V and 3 bases from J, leaving 13 bases between.

The chain combines TRBV28 with TRBJ2-1, with TRBD2 identical over 11 bases. V gave up 3 bases and J gave up 9 bases; unmatched junction bases: 4. Germline V gives CDR1 MDHEN, CDR2 SYDVKM. CDR3 length: 14 residues. In DNA form, the CDR3 reads TGTGCCAGCAGTTTGCTAGCGGGGGGTTTTGAGCAGTTCTTC. Translating gives CASSLLAGGFEQFF.

This clone was counted a few times. This CDR3 reads CASSPGRVSNQPQHF. The CDR3 DNA follows: TGTGCCAGCAGTCCGGGAAGGGTGAGCAATCAGCCCCAGCATTTT. The gene calls are TRBV2 and TRBJ1-5; D unclear. Germline V gene sequence: CDR1 SNHLY, CDR2 FYNNEI. CDR3 length: 15 amino acids. The V gene lost 5 bases and the J gene lost 1 base, with 12 bases spanning the gap.

This clone was counted once. The chain recombines TRBV18 with TRBJ1-1; D perhaps matches TRBD1 (6 bases). V lost 3 bases and J lost 4, with 15 bases in between. Looked up from germline, CDR1 is KGHSH and CDR2 is LQKENI. The CDR3 length is 15 residues. The CDR3 loop reads CASSPLGGGPTEAFF. The CDR3 DNA sequence: TGTGCCAGCTCACCCCTAGGGGGGGGTCCCACTGAAGCTTTCTTT.

The genes are TRBV5-1 and TRBJ2-7; TRBD2 matches at 7 bases. CDR3 length: 17 residues. Germline assignment: CDR1 SGHRS and CDR2 YFSETQ. Trimming cost V 0 bases and J 4 bases; bases outside gene matches: 13. CDR3 protein: CASSLVAGRVVVYEQYF. The CDR3 DNA sequence: TGCGCCAGCAGCTTGGTGGCAGGGAGGGTTGTTGTGTACGAGCAGTACTTC.

V and J are TRBV10-3 and TRBJ2-3; D ambiguous. The germline V gene encodes CDR1 ENHRY and CDR2 SYGVKD. Trimming removed 7 bases from V and 6 bases from J, with 11 bases in between. The CDR3 runs to 12 residues. The CDR3 DNA is TGTGCCATCAAGGCGGCCGAGGATACGCAGTATTTT. It translates to CAIKAAEDTQYF.

The V gene is TRBV9, the J gene TRBJ2-3; D ambiguous. Per germline, CDR1 SGDLS and CDR2 YYNGEE. V dropped 0 bases and J dropped 2 bases, with 7 bases sitting between them. The CDR3 extends over 14 amino acids. The CDR3 loop is CASSVGASTDTQYF. The CDR3 DNA sequence: TGTGCCAGCAGCGTAGGGGCATCCACAGATACGCAGTATTTT. The variable domain in full, with the rest retrieved from reference TRBV9 and TRBJ2-3, is DSGVTQTPKHLITATGQRVTLRCSPRSGDLSVYWYQQSLDQGLQFLIQYYNGEERAKGNILERFSAQQFPDLHSELNLSSLELGDSALYFCASSVGASTDTQYFGPGTRLTVL.

The genes are TRBV15 and TRBJ2-2; TRBD1 is a possible D gene (5 bases). Trimming removed 1 base from V and 6 bases from J, with 18 bases in between. CDR3 length equals 17 residues. CDR1 is LNHNV and CDR2 is YYDKDF in the germline V gene (reference sequence). CDR3 residues: CATSRVRSSGKAGELFF. CDR3 nucleotide sequence: TGTGCCACCAGCAGAGTTCGTTCCTCAGGGAAAGCCGGGGAGCTGTTTTTT.

This clone was counted a single time. This chain connects TRBV3-1 (or the pseudogene TRBV3-2) to TRBJ2-7; no clear D. Trimming shortened V by 4 bases and J by 12 bases, and 19 bases separated the two germline ends. This CDR3 spans 13 amino acids. CDR1 LGHDT and CDR2 YNNKEL come from the germline V gene (reference sequence). The CDR3 protein is CASSPSGGWVPYF. The CDR3 DNA sequence: TGTGCCAGCAGCCCCTCAGGTGGTTGGGTCCCGTACTTC.

V is TRBV30 and J is TRBJ2-2; 7 bases agree with TRBD1. Per germline, CDR1 GTSNPN and CDR2 SVGIG (reference sequence). This CDR3 is built from 15 residues. The trim removed 0 bases at V and 7 bases at J, leaving 8 bases unmatched. DNA of the CDR3: TGTGCCTGGAGTGTAGGGGGCTTAAGTCACGGGGAGCTGTTTTTT. Protein product: CAWSVGGLSHGELFF.

The table lists this clone with a count of one. The rearrangement links TRBV5-1 to TRBJ2-7, with D maybe TRBD2 (7 bases). Trimming removed 4 bases from V and 4 bases from J, with 18 bases in between. Germline V gives CDR1 SGHRS, CDR2 YFSETQ. The CDR3 has 15 amino acids. The CDR3, as DNA: TGCGCCAGCAGCCCAGCTGGGGGGGGCCAATACGAGCAGTACTTC. Protein sequence: CASSPAGGGQYEQYF.

This clone was found a few times. V is TRBV10-2 and J is TRBJ2-1; 9 nucleotides match TRBD1. The CDR3 loop spans 15 amino acids. J was trimmed by 2 bases and V by 6 bases; bases with no gene match: 5. From germline, CDR1 is WSHSY and CDR2 SAAADI. The CDR3 DNA reads TGCGCCAGCAGCTTAGACAGGGGGGCCTACAATGAGCAGTTCTTC. This sequence encodes CASSLDRGAYNEQFF.

The rearrangement joins TRBV5-1 to TRBJ1-1; TRBD1 aligns across 10 bases. V shed 1 base, J shed 3 bases, and the junction held 9 bases outside the gene matches. Germline CDR1 SGHRS, CDR2 YFSETQ. This CDR3 comprises 17 residues. The chain's CDR3 is CASSLQPGQGPYTEAFF. The CDR3, as DNA: TGCGCCAGCAGCTTGCAACCGGGACAGGGGCCTTACACTGAAGCTTTCTTT. The full variable domain, rest sourced from reference TRBV5-1 and TRBJ1-1, is KAGVTQTPRYLIKTRGQQVTLSCSPISGHRSVSWYQQTPGQGLQFLFEYFSETQRNKGNFPGRFSGRQFSNSRSEMNVSTLELGDSALYLCASSLQPGQGPYTEAFFGQGTRLTVV.